Below are 7 T cell receptor beta chains sequenced from a single sample in a study of long-term antiretroviral therapy in people with HIV. Sequencing used immunoSEQ v3.0 at survey level. The table came from immunoSEQ multiplex PCR; TCRdb's copy has only in-frame clones and leaves some out. This table holds around 26,000 clones, around 87% found once. The specimen comprised unsorted PBMCs, sampled 2.6 to 2.8 years after starting antiretroviral therapy. The receptor set was obtained from a man aged 35-49 years with HIV.

The chain uses TRBV7-2 and TRBJ1-2; 7 bases line up with TRBD1. The CDR3 consists of 13 residues. Germline CDR1 SGHTA, CDR2 FQGNSA. V lost 5 bases to trimming and J lost 9 bases; unmatched junction nucleotides: 9. CDR3 nucleotide sequence: TGTGCCAGCAGCCCAACGACAGGGACGAGCTACACCTTC. Protein sequence: CASSPTTGTSYTF.

The chain is built from TRBV4-3 and TRBJ1-5; tentatively, D is TRBD1 (6 bases). V lost 0 bases, J lost 0 bases, and 9 bases lay in between. There are 16 residues in the CDR3. Per germline, CDR1 LGHNA and CDR2 YSLEER. CDR3 region: CASSQDGTHSNQPQHF. CDR3 in DNA: TGCGCCAGCAGCCAAGATGGGACACATAGCAATCAGCCCCAGCATTTT.

The J gene is TRBJ2-5, the V gene TRBV28; 9 nucleotides line up with TRBD1. The CDR3 length is 17 residues. The V segment lost 4 bases and the J segment 2 bases; nucleotides outside the gene matches: 11. In germline, CDR1 is MDHEN, CDR2 SYDVKM. CDR3 region: CASSSTVQGAKQETQYF. Written as DNA, the CDR3 is TGTGCCAGCAGTTCGACGGTACAGGGGGCGAAGCAAGAGACCCAGTACTTC. Looking up the rest from reference TRBV28 and TRBJ2-5 gives the full variable domain: DVKVTQSSRYLVKRTGEKVFLECVQDMDHENMFWYRQDPGLGLRLIYFSYDVKMKEKGDIPEGYSVSREKKERFSLILESASTNQTSMYLCASSSTVQGAKQETQYFGPGTRLLVL.

The V call is TRBV14, the J call TRBJ2-4, with 15 bases aligning to TRBD2. Germline V gene data show CDR1 as SGHDN and CDR2 as FVKESK. V trimming: 6 bases; J trimming: 0 bases; junction bases outside the gene matches: 6. The length of the CDR3 is 18 residues. The CDR3: CASSWGLAGGLAKNIQYF. In DNA form, the CDR3 reads TGTGCCAGCAGTTGGGGACTAGCGGGAGGTCTAGCCAAAAACATTCAGTACTTC. The full variable domain, in which reference TRBV14 and TRBJ2-4 provide the parts outside the CDR3, is EAGVTQFPSHSVIEKGQTVTLRCDPISGHDNLYWYRRVMGKEIKFLLHFVKESKQDESGMPNNRFLAERTGGTYSTLKVQPAELEDSGVYFCASSWGLAGGLAKNIQYFGAGTRLSVL.

J is TRBJ1-1 and V is TRBV29-1; 7 bases map to TRBD1. The V and J ends lost 4 bases and 8 bases, in that order; junction bases with no gene match: 7. Germline CDR1 and CDR2: SQVTM and ANQGSEA. The CDR3 consists of 12 residues. The CDR3 reads CSVVVPTGEAFF. In nucleotides, the CDR3 is TGCAGCGTTGTGGTACCGACAGGGGAAGCTTTCTTT. Full variable domain (remainder filled in from reference TRBV29-1 and TRBJ1-1): SAVISQKPSRDICQRGTSLTIQCQVDSQVTMMFWYRQQPGQSLTLIATANQGSEATYESGFVIDKFPISRPNLTFSTLTVSNMSPEDSSIYLCSVVVPTGEAFFGQGTRLTVV.

The V and J genes are TRBV9 and TRBJ2-3, with D perhaps matching TRBD2 (5 bases). The CDR3 runs 14 residues. V gave up 2 bases and J gave up 4 bases, with 11 bases separating them. The germline V gene encodes CDR1 SGDLS and CDR2 YYNGEE. The CDR3 here is CASSVELVADTQYF. DNA of the CDR3: TGTGCCAGCAGCGTCGAACTAGTTGCAGATACGCAGTATTTT.

The V and J genes are TRBV13 and TRBJ2-1; 11 bases line up with TRBD2. With 3 bases clipped from V and 3 bases from J, the junction kept 1 base outside the gene matches. The CDR3 loop spans 15 amino acids. Per germline, CDR1 PRHDT and CDR2 FYEKMQ (reference sequence). The CDR3 region is CASSFTSGSYNEQFF. The DNA of the CDR3 is TGTGCCAGCAGCTTCACTAGCGGGAGCTACAATGAGCAGTTCTTC.